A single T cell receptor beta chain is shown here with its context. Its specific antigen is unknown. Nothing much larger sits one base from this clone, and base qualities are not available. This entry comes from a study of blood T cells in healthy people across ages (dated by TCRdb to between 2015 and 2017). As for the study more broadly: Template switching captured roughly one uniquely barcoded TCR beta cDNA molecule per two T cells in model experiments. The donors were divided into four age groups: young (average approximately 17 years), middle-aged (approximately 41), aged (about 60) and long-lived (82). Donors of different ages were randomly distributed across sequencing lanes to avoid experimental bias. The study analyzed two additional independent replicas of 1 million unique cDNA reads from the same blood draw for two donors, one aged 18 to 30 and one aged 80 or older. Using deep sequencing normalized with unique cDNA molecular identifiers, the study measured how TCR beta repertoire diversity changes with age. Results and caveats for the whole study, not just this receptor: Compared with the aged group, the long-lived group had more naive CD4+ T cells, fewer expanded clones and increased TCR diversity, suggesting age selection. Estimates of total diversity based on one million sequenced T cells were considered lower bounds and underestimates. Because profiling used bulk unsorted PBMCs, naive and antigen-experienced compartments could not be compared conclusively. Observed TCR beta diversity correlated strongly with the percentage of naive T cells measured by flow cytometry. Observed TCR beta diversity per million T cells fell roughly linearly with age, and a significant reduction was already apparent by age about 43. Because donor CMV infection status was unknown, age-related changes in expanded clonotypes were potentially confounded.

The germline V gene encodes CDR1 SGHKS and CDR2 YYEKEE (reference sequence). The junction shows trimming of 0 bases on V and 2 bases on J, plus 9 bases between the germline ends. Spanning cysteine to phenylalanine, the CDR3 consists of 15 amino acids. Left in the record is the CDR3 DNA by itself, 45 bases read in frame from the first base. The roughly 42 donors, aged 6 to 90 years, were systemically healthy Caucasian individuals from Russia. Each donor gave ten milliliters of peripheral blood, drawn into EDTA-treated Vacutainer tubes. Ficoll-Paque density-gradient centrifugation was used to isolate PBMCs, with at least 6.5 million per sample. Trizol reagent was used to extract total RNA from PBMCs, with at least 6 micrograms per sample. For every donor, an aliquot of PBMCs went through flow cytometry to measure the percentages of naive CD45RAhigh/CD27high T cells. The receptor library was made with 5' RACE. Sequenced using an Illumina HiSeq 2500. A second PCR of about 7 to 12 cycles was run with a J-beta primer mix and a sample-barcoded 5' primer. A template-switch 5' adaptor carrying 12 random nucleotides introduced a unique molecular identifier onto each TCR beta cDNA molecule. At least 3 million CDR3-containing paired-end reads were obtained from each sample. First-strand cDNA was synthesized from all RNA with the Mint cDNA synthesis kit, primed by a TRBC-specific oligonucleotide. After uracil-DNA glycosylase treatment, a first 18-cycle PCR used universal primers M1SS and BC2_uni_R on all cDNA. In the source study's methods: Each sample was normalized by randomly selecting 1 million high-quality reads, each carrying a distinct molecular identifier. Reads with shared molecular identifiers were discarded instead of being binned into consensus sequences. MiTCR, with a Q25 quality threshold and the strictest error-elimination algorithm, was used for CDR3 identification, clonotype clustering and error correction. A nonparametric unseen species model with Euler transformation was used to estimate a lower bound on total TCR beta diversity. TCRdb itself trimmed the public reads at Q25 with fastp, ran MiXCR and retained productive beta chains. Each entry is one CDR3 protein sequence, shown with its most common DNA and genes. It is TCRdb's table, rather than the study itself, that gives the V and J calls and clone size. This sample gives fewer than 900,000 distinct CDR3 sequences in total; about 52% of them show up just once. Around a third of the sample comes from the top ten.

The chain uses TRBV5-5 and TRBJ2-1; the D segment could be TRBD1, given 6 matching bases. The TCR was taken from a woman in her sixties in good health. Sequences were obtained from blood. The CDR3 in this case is CASSLEQGTYNEQFF. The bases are TGTGCCAGCAGCTTGGAACAGGGCACCTACAATGAGCAGTTCTTC.